This T cell receptor beta chain came from a study of T cell repertoires in breast cancer. A second nested PCR with blocking oligonucleotides suppressed unpaired genes. TCRdb fed the emulsion pairing reads into MiXCR, producing one record per CDR3 protein. The sample has roughly 39,000 distinct CDR3 sequences, about 41% seen once. With 3 bases clipped from V and 3 bases from J, the junction kept 13 bases outside the gene matches. CDR3 size: 17 residues. Per the germline V gene, CDR1 is SGHDT and CDR2 is YYEEEE. Study-wide findings and caveats: TRBV7 predominated among shared TCRs, possibly a bias from eight TRBV7 primers.

Details on this clonotype: The antigen remains undetermined.

An expanded emulsion RT-PCR with primers for all TCR V genes paired CD8+ T cell chains. This rearrangement joins TRBV5-6 to TRBJ2-7; TRBD1 matches 9 bases. Sequenced: CD8+ T cells. The receptor's source is a pool of human donors with breast cancer or a healthy control (not recorded which). The CDR3 loop is CASSSGQGLNWDYEQYF. For the CDR3, the DNA is TGTGCCAGCAGCTCCGGACAGGGGTTGAACTGGGACTACGAGCAGTACTTC. The variable domain in full, with the rest retrieved from reference TRBV5-6 and TRBJ2-7, is DAGVTQSPTHLIKTRGQQVTLRCSPKSGHDTVSWYQQALGQGPQFIFQYYEEEERQRGNFPDRFSGHQFPNYSSELNVNALLLGDSALYLCASSSGQGLNWDYEQYFGPGTRLTVT.